A single count supports the clone carrying this TCR beta chain. Its antigen is not known. These data come from a study of CD8+ T cells in alopecia areata. About the study: Severity of treated patients was scored by affected scalp percentage. Study results and caveats: With just one nonresponder, it is still uncertain whether baseline CD8+ expansion relates to response.

The treatment: oral pan-JAK inhibitor, 5-10 mg twice daily. Reverse transcribed after extraction, RNA yielded cDNA as the sequencing template. Clones were read by immunoSEQ multiplex PCR, and TCRdb kept only the in-frame ones, dropping some. Among 180,000 or so clones listed, 40% to 65% were seen once. V was clipped by 2 bases and J by 7 bases, with 11 bases between them. The CDR3 is 13 residues long. Germline lookup yields CDR1 SEHNR and CDR2 FQNEAQ (reference sequence). The TCR sequence derives from a human donor with alopecia areata. The rearrangement uses TRBV7-9 and TRBJ1-1, with D possibly TRBD1 on 6 matching bases. The sequencing here drew on CD8+ T cells sorted from blood, taken at week 52, from a patient treated with tofacitinib. CDR3 residues: CASSLQGRIEAFF. DNA for the CDR3: TGTGCCAGCAGCTTACAGGGGCGTATTGAAGCTTTCTTT.